This note documents a single TCR beta chain sequence. Looked up from germline, CDR1 is MDHEN and CDR2 is SYDVKM. The V segment lost 7 bases and the J segment 0 bases; nucleotides outside the gene matches: 5. The CDR3 length is 14 residues. The data stem from a study of blood T cell repertoires in COVID-19. Only in-frame clones appear in the TCRdb table, and some are missing; sequencing was by immunoSEQ multiplex PCR. The data contain a few hundred thousand clones, 80% to 90% of them seen just once; the ten biggest clones take up roughly 3%. This chain uses TRBV28 with TRBJ2-7; 8 nucleotides line up with TRBD1. Specimen: PBMCs or T cells enriched from blood (not recorded which). The TCR was taken from a woman in her thirties or forties who had been exposed to COVID-19. CDR3 in amino acids: CASITGTGSYEQYF. The CDR3 DNA reads TGTGCCAGCATCACCGGGACAGGCTCCTACGAGCAGTACTTC.